This TCR beta chain was observed in a study of T cell repertoires in cytomegalovirus infection. Overall study: As its CMV epitopes, the study selected recently identified HLA-C-restricted and well-studied HLA-B-restricted targets. Evidence of both CMV infection and a matching HLA type came from public TCR beta signatures. Study-level findings and limits: Clonotype analysis showed dominance of the ex vivo response by HLA-C-restricted CMV-specific TCR beta clonotypes.

Note on this clonotype: Its antigen is unidentified.

CDR1 and CDR2 from the germline V gene are DFQATT and SNEGSKA (reference sequence). The CDR3 extends over 17 amino acids. Trimming at V came to 2 bases and at J to 7 bases, leaving 16 bases not matched to a gene. TCRdb called the reads again in MiXCR, with one record for every CDR3 protein. Of about 890,000 distinct CDR3 sequences in the sample, approximately 33% were seen once. This chain connects TRBV20-1 to TRBJ1-2; 10 nucleotides agree with TRBD1. The receptor comes from a human donor in good health (CMV status not recorded). Some clones in this sample may be carry-over from other donors' samples. The sample in question was cultured CD8+ T cells from PBMCs, obtained from culture after CMV antigen stimulation. CDR3 amino acids: CSARHFVGQGDFGGYTF. In DNA, the CDR3 is TGCAGTGCTAGACATTTTGTAGGACAGGGGGATTTCGGTGGCTACACCTTC.